The 13 T cell receptor beta chains listed next were all sequenced from one sample in a study of T-cell memory formation after mild COVID-19. TCRdb re-analysed the 5' RACE reads in MiXCR, keeping a single row per CDR3 protein. Among hundreds of thousands of distinct CDR3 sequences listed, about a sixth were seen once. Sequenced: PBMCs or a T cell subset sorted from them (not recorded which). The receptors derive from a man aged 18 to 29 who had mild COVID-19 (a few samples of this study predate the infection). Cell type and time point are not known.

This clonotype was seen more than once but under ten times. The chain has TRBV6-5 and TRBJ1-2; no clear D gene. The V and J ends lost 5 bases and 6 bases respectively, with 7 bases between them. Germline V gives CDR1 MNHEY, CDR2 SVGAGI. The CDR3 sequence is 11 residues long. In DNA, the CDR3 is TGTGCCAGCAGTGGCAACGATGGCTACACCTTC. Translated: CASSGNDGYTF.

This chain connects TRBV4-1 to TRBJ1-4, with D unclear. The CDR3 is 15 residues long. V shed 4 bases and J shed 8 bases, with 17 bases lying between them. Looked up from germline, CDR1 is MGHRA and CDR2 is YSYEKL. The CDR3 DNA is TGCGCCAGCAGCCCGGGGTCGGGTGAGGCCGAAAAACTGTTTTTT. Protein product: CASSPGSGEAEKLFF.

A few counts support this clonotype. This sequence joins TRBV5-1 and TRBJ2-7, with D perhaps being TRBD1 or TRBD2 (5 bases each). This CDR3 contains 17 residues. V shed 4 bases and J shed 5 bases, with 25 bases lying between them. Germline loops: CDR1 SGHRS, CDR2 YFSETQ. The CDR3 DNA is TGCGCCAGCAGCACCGAGACCCGGGACCCCCTGAGGAACGAGCAGTACTTC. The encoded protein is CASSTETRDPLRNEQYF. Looking up the rest from reference TRBV5-1 and TRBJ2-7 gives the full variable domain: KAGVTQTPRYLIKTRGQQVTLSCSPISGHRSVSWYQQTPGQGLQFLFEYFSETQRNKGNFPGRFSGRQFSNSRSEMNVSTLELGDSALYLCASSTETRDPLRNEQYFGPGTRLTVT.

In this sample, this clonotype turned up many times. V gene TRBV4-3 combines with J gene TRBJ2-2; D not resolved. Germline V gene sequence: CDR1 LGHNA, CDR2 YSLEER. V lost 0 bases and J 6 bases, leaving 11 bases between the germline ends. CDR3 length: 15 amino acids. The CDR3 spells CASSQDLEFSGELFF. The CDR3 DNA is TGCGCCAGCAGCCAAGATCTGGAGTTTTCCGGGGAGCTGTTTTTT.

This clonotype was recorded a few times. The J gene is TRBJ1-2, the V gene TRBV9, with D tentatively TRBD1 (6 bases). Germline V gene sequence: CDR1 SGDLS, CDR2 YYNGEE. Trimming cost V 6 bases and J 2 bases, with 11 bases left between them. CDR3 length: 13 amino acids. The CDR3 DNA follows: TGTGCCAGCAACAGGGACACGAACTATGGCTACACCTTC. Amino acid sequence: CASNRDTNYGYTF.

This clonotype showed up many times. The V call is TRBV4-2, the J call TRBJ2-2; D tentatively fits TRBD1 or TRBD2 (5 bases each). The germline V gene encodes CDR1 LGHNA and CDR2 YNFKEQ. The V end lost 1 base, the J end lost 5 bases, and 11 bases lay between the germline ends. This CDR3 region has 15 residues. The chain's CDR3 is CASSQVGDETGELFF. The CDR3 coding sequence is TGTGCCAGCAGCCAAGTAGGGGACGAAACCGGGGAGCTGTTTTTT.

This clonotype was counted only a few times. This chain uses TRBV20-1 with TRBJ2-1; TRBD2 might be the D (5 bases). Trimming left V 5 bases short and J 4 bases short, with 12 bases between. Germline V gene sequence: CDR1 DFQATT, CDR2 SNEGSKA (reference sequence). This CDR3 spans 13 amino acids. The CDR3 loop is CSAPQDFYNEQFF. CDR3 coding DNA: TGCAGTGCTCCCCAGGACTTTTACAATGAGCAGTTCTTC.

In regard to this clonotype: Relative to the germline gene, one junction end is altered; a read error may explain this. The chain has TRBV19 and TRBJ1-5; 7 nucleotides agree with TRBD1. Germline CDR1 and CDR2: LNHDA and SQIVND (reference sequence). The CDR3 runs to 13 residues. CDR3 sequence: CASSQGGGQPQHF. CDR3 DNA sequence: TGTGCCAGTAGCCAGGGGGGAGGTCAGCCACAGCATTTT.

Ten or more counts support this clonotype. The chain couples TRBV12-3 or TRBV12-4 to TRBJ1-2; D is ambiguous. V dropped 6 bases and J dropped 3 bases, with 8 bases sitting between them. The CDR3 spans 12 residues. CDR3 DNA sequence: TGTGCCAGCAGCTTCGGGGACTATGGCTACACCTTC. Residues: CASSFGDYGYTF.

This clonotype has more than one count but fewer than ten. The V call is TRBV19, the J call TRBJ1-4; maybe TRBD1 (5 bases). CDR3 length equals 16 residues. Per germline, CDR1 LNHDA and CDR2 SQIVND (reference sequence). V lost 5 bases to trimming and J lost 4 bases, with 17 bases between them. CDR3 loop: CASSAPLGGNNEKLFF. The CDR3 nucleotides are TGTGCCAGTAGTGCCCCTCTGGGGGGAAATAATGAAAAACTGTTTTTT.

In its sample, this clonotype was seen a few times. The chain combines TRBV2 with TRBJ2-5; 8 bases agree with TRBD1. There are 13 residues in the CDR3. Per germline, CDR1 SNHLY and CDR2 FYNNEI. V lost 6 bases and J lost 5; bases outside the gene matches: 5. The DNA of the CDR3 is TGTGCCAGCAGCAGGGACAGGTTGGAGACCCAGTACTTC. It translates to CASSRDRLETQYF.

This clonotype came up a few times. The chain joins TRBV5-4 to TRBJ1-1; possibly TRBD1 for D (5 bases). Looked up from germline, CDR1 is SGHNT and CDR2 is YYREEE (reference sequence). The CDR3 runs to 14 residues. The V gene lost 0 bases and the J gene lost 1 base, with 7 bases spanning the gap. The CDR3, as DNA: TGTGCCAGCAGCTTGGGGGGGTGGAACACTGAAGCTTTCTTT. This sequence encodes CASSLGGWNTEAFF.

The sample holds a few counts of this clonotype. Germline and junction disagree at one end, which may indicate a read error. The chain recombines TRBV7-7 with TRBJ2-5, with unresolved D. This CDR3 is 15 amino acids long. The germline V gene has CDR1 SSHAT and CDR2 FNYEAQ (reference sequence). CDR3 nucleotides: TGTGCTAGCACCCTCGACCCCGGCACCCAAGAGACCCAGTACTTC. Its protein is CASTLDPGTQETQYF.